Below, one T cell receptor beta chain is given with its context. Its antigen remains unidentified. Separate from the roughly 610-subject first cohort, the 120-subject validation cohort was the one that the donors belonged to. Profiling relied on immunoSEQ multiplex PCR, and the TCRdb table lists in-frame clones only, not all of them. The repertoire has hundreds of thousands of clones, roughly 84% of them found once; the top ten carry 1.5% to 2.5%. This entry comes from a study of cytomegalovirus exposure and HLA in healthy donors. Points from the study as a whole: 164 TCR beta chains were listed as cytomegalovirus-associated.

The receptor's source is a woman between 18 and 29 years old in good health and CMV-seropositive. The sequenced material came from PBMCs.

This CDR3 reads CASSYTNTEAFF. CDR3 DNA sequence: TGTGCCAGCAGTTACACTAACACTGAAGCTTTCTTT. The chain employs TRBV6-5 and TRBJ1-1, with D unclear. With 2 bases removed from V and 2 bases from J, the gap between germline ends came to 3 bases. The CDR3 has 12 residues. In germline, CDR1 is MNHEY, CDR2 SVGAGI.